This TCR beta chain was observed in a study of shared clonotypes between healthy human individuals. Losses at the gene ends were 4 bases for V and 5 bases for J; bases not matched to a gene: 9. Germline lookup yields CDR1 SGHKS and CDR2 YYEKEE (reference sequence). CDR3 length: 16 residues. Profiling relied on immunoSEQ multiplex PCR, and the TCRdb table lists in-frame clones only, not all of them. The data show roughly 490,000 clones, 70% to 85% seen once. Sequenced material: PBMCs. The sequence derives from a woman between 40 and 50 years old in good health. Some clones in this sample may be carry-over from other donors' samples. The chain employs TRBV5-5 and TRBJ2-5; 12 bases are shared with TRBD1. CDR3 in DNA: TGTGCCAGCAGCCCTGGGGGACAGGGGGCGGGTGAGACCCAGTACTTC. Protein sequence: CASSPGGQGAGETQYF.